One and the same sample provided the 8 T cell receptor beta chains below, sequenced in a study of T-cell memory formation after mild COVID-19. TCRdb used MiXCR to reprocess the 5' RACE reads, holding one entry per CDR3 protein. The sample consists of just over 400,000 distinct CDR3 sequences, more than 20% of them appearing once. The specimen sequenced was PBMCs or a T cell subset sorted from them (not recorded which). The source is an adult woman who had mild COVID-19 (a few samples of this study predate the infection). Cell type and time point are not known.

This clonotype appeared many times. The chain carries TRBV18 and TRBJ2-7; no firm D call. Deletions cut 1 base from V and 6 bases from J, with 10 bases between. Per the germline V gene, CDR1 is KGHSH and CDR2 is LQKENI. The length of the CDR3 is 13 residues. CDR3 protein: CASSPLQDGEQYF. The CDR3 nucleotides read TGTGCCAGCTCACCACTGCAGGATGGCGAGCAGTACTTC.

This chain connects TRBV7-2 to TRBJ2-1, with a possible D match to TRBD2 (5 bases). Germline CDR1 is SGHTA and CDR2 is FQGNSA. V dropped 8 bases and J dropped 6 bases, with 17 bases sitting between them. The CDR3 spans 14 residues. This chain's CDR3 is CASGRWALRNEQFF. The CDR3, as DNA: TGTGCCAGCGGGAGATGGGCCCTACGCAATGAGCAGTTCTTC.

This rearrangement joins TRBV12-3 or TRBV12-4 to TRBJ2-3; tentatively, D is TRBD1 (5 bases). The CDR3 has 14 amino acids. Trimming stripped 3 bases from V and 7 bases from J, with 14 bases between. In nucleotides, the CDR3 is TGTGCCAGCAGTTTTCAGGGTCTCTCTTATACGCAGTATTTT. It specifies CASSFQGLSYTQYF.

This clonotype has just a few counts. The V and J genes are TRBV30 and TRBJ2-7; TRBD1 matches 9 bases. After removal of 5 bases from V and 3 bases from J, the junction contained 8 bases not matched to a gene. This CDR3 is built from 14 residues. The germline V gene encodes CDR1 GTSNPN and CDR2 SVGIG (reference sequence). The CDR3 coding sequence is TGTGCCTGGCGTGCCGGGACAGGGTTCTACGAGCAGTACTTC. This translates into CAWRAGTGFYEQYF.

The CDR3 loop reads CATSRDLEDTQYF. CDR3 DNA sequence: TGTGCCACCAGCAGGGACTTAGAGGATACGCAGTATTTT. The V gene is TRBV15, the J gene TRBJ2-3, with a weak D call TRBD2 (5 bases). The CDR3 spans 13 residues. Trimming took off 3 bases at V and 6 bases at J, with 10 bases between the two ends. In germline, CDR1 is LNHNV, CDR2 YYDKDF (reference sequence).

This clonotype was picked up a small number of times. This chain connects TRBV6-6 to TRBJ2-1; 14 bases fit TRBD2. The ends lost 0 bases at V and 2 bases at J; junction bases unmatched: 9. The CDR3 extends over 20 amino acids. CDR1 MNHNY and CDR2 SVGAGI come from the germline V gene (reference sequence). For the CDR3, the DNA is TGTGCCAGCAGTTACTCGTCCGGGACTAGCGGGAGCGGAACCTACAATGAGCAGTTCTTC. Amino acids: CASSYSSGTSGSGTYNEQFF.

This rearrangement joins TRBV19 to TRBJ2-7, with a weak D call TRBD1 (6 bases). The germline V gene encodes CDR1 LNHDA and CDR2 SQIVND (reference sequence). This CDR3 is built from 14 residues. V was cut by 8 bases and J by 4 bases, with 18 bases left in between. The CDR3 DNA reads as TGTGCCAGTCAGCTCGGGGCAGGGGAGTACGAGCAGTACTTC. Translation gives CASQLGAGEYEQYF.

V is TRBV18 and J is TRBJ1-5; TRBD1 might be the D (5 bases). Germline assignment: CDR1 KGHSH and CDR2 LQKENI. The CDR3 covers 13 residues. Trimming shortened V by 3 bases and J by 7 bases, and 10 bases separated the two germline ends. CDR3 sequence: CASSPGTKQPQHF. CDR3 bases: TGTGCCAGCTCACCCGGGACGAAACAGCCCCAGCATTTT.